This T cell receptor beta chain was sequenced in a study of cytomegalovirus exposure and HLA in healthy donors (dated by TCRdb to 2016 to 2017). Study-wide context: An earlier analysis of about 530 of the donors reported 276 Gb of sequence data and 117 million unique TCR beta sequences obtained from 150 million to 200 million T cells. An early release that covered roughly 600 HLA-typed donors contained approximately 300 gigabases of sequencing data and tens of millions of unique TCR sequences. The genetic ancestry cluster associated with self-reported Caucasian donors included roughly 84% of the roughly 360 genotyped donors. The study aimed to test whether cataloging public T cell receptors could reveal signatures of past pathogen exposure. The study used immunosequencing to profile the T cell repertoires of under 700 subjects and linked those repertoires to cytomegalovirus serostatus. Along with the 666-subject first cohort, a separate validation cohort of 120 different subjects was used. High-throughput TCR immunosequencing, statistical association of individual TCRs with disease status, and machine learning were combined to predict cytomegalovirus infection status. To study patterns of TCR occurrence, a later analysis re-analyzed previously published TCR beta repertoires from 600 to 750 donors and added high-resolution HLA genotyping. In the later analysis, no new phenotypic data were used to find candidate immune exposures; instead, reliance was placed on TCR beta sequences and their occurrence across donors. An earlier analysis of about 620 of the donors applied high-throughput TCR beta sequencing to assess whether each TCR beta V gene segment acted as functional or pseudogenic. Donor age, sex, ethnicity and CMV serostatus were collected together with the repertoire data. In a later genetic analysis, genome-wide SNP genotypes for about three fifths of the 666 donors were used, and that subset was treated as a discovery cohort. All discovery cohort repertoires had been generated on a single sequencing platform. HLA typing included class I and class II loci at four-digit resolution. Typing coverage differed by locus: A, B, C, DRB1 and DQB1 were typed in roughly 620-630 donors, DQA1 in 522, DPA1 in around 610, and DPB1 in around 440. A handful of DR-DQ haplotypes were handled as single units for association and clustering because linkage in the cohort was strong. On average, around 230,000 unique TCR beta nucleotide sequences were sequenced per donor among some 430 genotyped donors of the cohort, with roughly 18% of those sequences being non-productive. What the research found in general, with its limitations: A total of 150 to 200 TCR beta chains were listed by the study as associated with cytomegalovirus. In an earlier analysis of roughly 560 of the donors, most TCR beta V segments were observed in productive rearrangements about 87% or about 30% of the time, broadly matching IMGT annotations. The earlier analysis of fewer than 750 of the donors excluded over 15 rarely observed V segments, including chromosome 9 orphons, because counts were too low. An association between a missense DCLRE1C variant and V-gene and J-gene trimming of TCR beta chains was found in a later genetic analysis and replicated in an independent cohort. A cluster of highly shared sequence variants was judged likely to be a technical artifact of the sequencing pipeline. Cytomegalovirus status was reported to be diagnosed by the classifier with high specificity and sensitivity in both the original and validation cohorts. Three of the identified cytomegalovirus-associated TCR beta chains were confirmed in vitro to be specific for cytomegalovirus antigens. Because the 87-base-pair reads could not distinguish some IMGT-functional V segments, including TRBV6-2 and TRBV6-3, those segments were excluded. A later analysis reported that several top co-occurrence clusters appeared linked to parvovirus B19, influenza, CMV and Epstein-Barr virus. The presence/absence analyses assumed that sequencing depth was roughly uniform across donors, and that assumption may not be true. A further reported finding was that TCR beta sequences accurately predicted the HLA-A and HLA-B alleles for most subjects in the first cohort. A later analysis found that HLA-associated TCR beta chains were more clonally expanded and had lower generation probabilities than equally common non-associated chains. Strong co-occurrence of HLA alleles, especially DR and DQ, made assigning TCR associations to individual alleles difficult. Only TCR beta chains were sequenced in this cohort, and the absence of alpha or paired-chain data limited detectable features. A later genetic analysis reported fewer N-insertions in productive TCRs among donors in an Asian-associated ancestry cluster than the approximately 670-donor mean. In a later analysis, most CMV-associated TCR beta chains were found to appear HLA-restricted, with HLA associations seemingly driven largely by CMV exposure. For the cohort, immune exposure information was limited to CMV serostatus. According to a later analysis, TCR association rates differed among HLA loci, with DRB1 alleles showing the most associated TCRs and HLA-C alleles showing the fewest. The authors suggested that the approach could potentially be extended to other disease states and immunological phenotypes. Because HLA typing was unavailable for some donors at each locus, only the typed subset was used in association tests. Correlated functional status among segregating V segments might reflect linkage disequilibrium, but an unknown experimental factor could not be ruled out. Specific HLA alleles were associated with more than 15,000 TCR beta sequences at a false discovery rate of 0.05 in a later analysis. Most TCR sequences were seen in very few donors, while some public TCRs were found in many individuals.

A remark on this clone: The specificity of this receptor is unknown. No base quality information exists; no much larger clone differs at one position.

The cohort was made up of roughly 670 healthy bone marrow donors. Cohort members were all nominally healthy when sampled, although unrecorded immune exposures were likely present. The donor tested CMV seropositive, placing the donor among the 289 seropositive members of the cohort. A peripheral blood sample was collected from each donor, and TCR beta sequencing was performed on peripheral blood mononuclear cells. The Qiagen DNeasy Blood Extraction Kit was used to extract genomic DNA from the blood cell samples. Libraries came from the immunoSEQ multiplex PCR assay. The multiplex PCR relied on a mix of 60 forward primers for TCR Vbeta segments and 13 reverse primers for TCR Jbeta segments. A multiplex PCR assay on genomic DNA amplified the CDR3 region of rearranged TCR beta genes. The Illumina HiSeq System was used to sequence the amplified TCR beta libraries as 87-base-pair reads. Per the source publication's procedure: In a later analysis, tens of millions of unique TCR beta chains were counted across the approximately 640 repertoires, and roughly 11 million of these chains were shared by at least two donors. A nearest-neighbor algorithm error-corrected the raw reads and collapsed the reads into unique sequences, merging closely related sequences to remove PCR and sequencing errors. Alignment of CDR3 sequences to IMGT reference sequences was used to assign V, D and J gene segments. For a sequence to be retained, at least a six-nucleotide match to both a V gene segment and a J gene segment was required. Rearrangements were classified as productive when the CDR3 lacked stop codons and remained in frame with V and J, and all other rearrangements were classified as non-productive. CDR3 was defined according to IMGT convention as the region running from the second conserved V-encoded cysteine to the conserved J-encoded phenylalanine. In an earlier analysis of around 570 of the donors, sequences lacking an unambiguous match to a single V gene segment were excluded. An earlier analysis of 500 to 600 of the donors classified V segments as functional when productive rearrangements were above 56.7% and as segregating when the standard deviation between donors was above 5%. A statistical classification framework was built to diagnose cytomegalovirus status from the catalog of TCR beta chain sequences. V and J gene assignment, in a later analysis, came from comparing TCR nucleotide sequences with IMGT/GENE-DB human TR gene sequences. Using the TCRdist pipeline, a later analysis assigned CDR3 sequences along with most-parsimonious VDJ recombination scenarios. In a later analysis, each TCR beta chain was defined by its CDR3 amino acid sequence together with its V-gene family, and reads without a unique V-gene family were excluded. As a way to deal with suspected cross-contamination and a sequencing artifact, a later analysis dropped roughly 620 nucleotide sequences that were highly shared and had low generation probability. In a later analysis, a clonal expansion index was calculated for each public chain from normalized within-repertoire ranks of inferred template counts. Generation probabilities in a later analysis came from a VDJ recombination model fitted to out-of-frame rearrangements, and those results were checked against IGoR. A later analysis scored TCR-TCR, TCR-HLA and TCR-CMV co-occurrence with hypergeometric tests, applying a repertoire-size bias correction to TCR pairs. In a later analysis, false discovery rates were estimated by permuting HLA or CMV assignments 20 times. In a later analysis, co-occurring TCRs were grouped using DBSCAN, with TCRdist sequence similarity added in when clustering inside HLA-allele-positive subsets. Repertoires with fewer than 30,000 or more than 120,000 public chains, plus five repertoires with anomalous nucleotide sharing, were excluded from co-occurrence clustering. The clones in this table, taken by TCRdb from immuneACCESS, are in-frame only. Not every clone is retained; where verified, under half of the shortfall comes from an unresolved V gene, and the cause of the rest is unknown. V and J calls and clone size are as listed in that table; D and trimming were resolved from the DNA. The sample includes about 150,000 clones, with about four fifths observed a single time. Around 6.3% of the sample comes from the top ten.

At the junction V is shortened by 3 bases and J by 3 bases, with 13 bases in between. The CDR3 runs 15 residues from the cysteine to the phenylalanine. The read is trimmed to its CDR3 DNA, 45 bases read in frame from base 1. CDR1 is given as SGHKS and CDR2 as YYEKEE, both from the germline V gene (reference sequence). This clonotype was obtained from a middle-aged man in good health and CMV-seropositive. The specimen sequenced was PBMCs. This receptor chain uses TRBV5-5 and TRBJ1-5, with TRBD1 tentatively as D gene (6 bases match). The CDR3 reads as follows: CASSSRGTVNQPQHF. The nucleotide sequence reads TGTGCCAGCAGCTCGAGGGGGACCGTCAATCAGCCCCAGCATTTT. Extended through the reference TRBV5-5 and TRBJ1-5 proteins, this CDR3 yields the full variable domain: DAGVTQSPTHLIKTRGQQVTLRCSPISGHKSVSWYQQVLGQGPQFIFQYYEKEERGRGNFPDRFSARQFPNYSSELNVNALLLGDSALYLCASSSRGTVNQPQHFGDGTRLSIL.